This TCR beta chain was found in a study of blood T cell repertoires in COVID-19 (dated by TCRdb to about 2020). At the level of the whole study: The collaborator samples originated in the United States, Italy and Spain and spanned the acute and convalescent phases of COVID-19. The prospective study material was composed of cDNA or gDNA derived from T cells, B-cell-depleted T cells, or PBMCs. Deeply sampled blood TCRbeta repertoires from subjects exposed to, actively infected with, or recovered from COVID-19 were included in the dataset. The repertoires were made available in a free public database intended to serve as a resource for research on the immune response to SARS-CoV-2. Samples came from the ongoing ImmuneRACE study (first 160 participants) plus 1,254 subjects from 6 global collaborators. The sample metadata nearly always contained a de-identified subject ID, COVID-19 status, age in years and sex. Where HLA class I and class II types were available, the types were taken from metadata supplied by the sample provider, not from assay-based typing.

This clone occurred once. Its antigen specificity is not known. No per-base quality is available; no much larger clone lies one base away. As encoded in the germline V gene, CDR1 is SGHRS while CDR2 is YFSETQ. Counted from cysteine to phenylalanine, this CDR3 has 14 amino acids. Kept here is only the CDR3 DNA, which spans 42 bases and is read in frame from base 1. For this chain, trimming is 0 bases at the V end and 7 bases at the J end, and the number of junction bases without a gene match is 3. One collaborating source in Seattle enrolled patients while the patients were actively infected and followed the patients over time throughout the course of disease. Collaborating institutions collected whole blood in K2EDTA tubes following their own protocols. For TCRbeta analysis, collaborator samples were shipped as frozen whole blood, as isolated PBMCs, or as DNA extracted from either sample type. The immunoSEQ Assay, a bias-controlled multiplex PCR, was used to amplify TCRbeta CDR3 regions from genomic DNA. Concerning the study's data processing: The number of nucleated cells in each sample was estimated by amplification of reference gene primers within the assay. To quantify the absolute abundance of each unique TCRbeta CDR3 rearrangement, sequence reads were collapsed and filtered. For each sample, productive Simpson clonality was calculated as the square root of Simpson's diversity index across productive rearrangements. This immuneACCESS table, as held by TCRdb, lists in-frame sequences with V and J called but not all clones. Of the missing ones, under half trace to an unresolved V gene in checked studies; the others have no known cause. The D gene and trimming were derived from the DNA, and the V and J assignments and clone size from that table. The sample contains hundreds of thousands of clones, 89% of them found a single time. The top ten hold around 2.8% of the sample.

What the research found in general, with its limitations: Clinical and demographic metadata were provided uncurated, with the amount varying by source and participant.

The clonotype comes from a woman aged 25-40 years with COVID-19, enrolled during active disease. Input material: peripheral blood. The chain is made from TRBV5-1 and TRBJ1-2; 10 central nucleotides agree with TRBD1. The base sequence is TGCGCCAGCAGCTTGGGACAGGGGGCGTCTGGCTACACCTTC. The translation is CASSLGQGASGYTF.